One and the same sample provided the 16 T cell receptor beta chains below, sequenced in a study of blood T cell repertoires in COVID-19. Repertoires were generated with immunoSEQ multiplex PCR, while TCRdb's copy carries only in-frame clones and drops some. The sample has approximately 170,000 clones; about 83% are singletons. Material: peripheral blood. Receptors were obtained from a woman of 80 years or more with acute or convalescent COVID-19.

As DNA, the CDR3 is TGTGCCAGTAGTATATCCCCCCCAGGGGGAGGCTACACCTTC. As protein: CASSISPPGGGYTF. V usage is TRBV19 and J usage is TRBJ1-2; 7 nucleotides line up with TRBD1. CDR1 and CDR2 (germline): LNHDA, SQIVND (reference sequence). Trimming took 2 bases from V and 8 from J; bases not matched to a gene: 8. This CDR3 region has 14 residues.

This clone appeared a few times. The chain links TRBV28 to TRBJ1-2; TRBD1 might be the D (5 bases). Germline V gene sequence: CDR1 MDHEN, CDR2 SYDVKM. The CDR3 is 14 amino acids. Trimming stripped 7 bases from V and 4 bases from J, with 16 bases between. The CDR3 nucleotides are TGTGCCAGCACCTCGGTAGGGGTGGCCTATGGCTACACCTTC. Its protein is CASTSVGVAYGYTF.

This clone was seen a handful of times. The chain couples TRBV5-6 to TRBJ1-6; D might be TRBD1 (5 bases). This CDR3 has 17 residues. V dropped 4 bases and J dropped 0 bases, with 14 bases sitting between them. Germline values: CDR1 SGHDT, CDR2 YYEEEE. The CDR3 loop reads CASSNWYRSSYNSPLHF. CDR3 nucleotide sequence: TGTGCCAGCAGCAACTGGTACAGGAGCTCCTATAATTCACCCCTCCACTTT. Full variable domain (remainder filled in from reference TRBV5-6 and TRBJ1-6): DAGVTQSPTHLIKTRGQQVTLRCSPKSGHDTVSWYQQALGQGPQFIFQYYEEEERQRGNFPDRFSGHQFPNYSSELNVNALLLGDSALYLCASSNWYRSSYNSPLHFGNGTRLTVT.

The rearrangement joins TRBV28 to TRBJ1-2, with D unclear. Germline CDR1 MDHEN, CDR2 SYDVKM. The V and J ends lost 3 bases and 2 bases respectively, with 16 bases between them. The CDR3 extends over 16 amino acids. Here the CDR3 reads CASSLLRTSSNYGYTF. Here the CDR3 DNA reads TGTGCCAGCAGTTTGTTGCGAACTTCATCAAACTATGGCTACACCTTC.

The V and J genes are TRBV2 and TRBJ2-2; 10 nucleotides line up with TRBD2. The length of the CDR3 is 15 residues. J lost 5 bases, V lost 4 bases, and 4 bases had no gene match. Germline V lookup: CDR1 SNHLY, CDR2 FYNNEI. CDR3 nucleotide sequence: TGTGCCAGCAGTGTGGGAGCGGGAGGGACCGGGGAGCTGTTTTTT. Translation gives CASSVGAGGTGELFF.

The rearrangement uses TRBV3-1 (or the pseudogene TRBV3-2) and TRBJ1-5; 8 bases map to TRBD1. The CDR3 has 16 residues. Per germline, CDR1 LGHDT and CDR2 YNNKEL (reference sequence). V was pared by 4 bases and J by 7 bases, with 12 bases of the junction left unmatched. CDR3 region: CASSPKETGVRQPQHF. CDR3 DNA sequence: TGTGCCAGCAGCCCGAAAGAGACAGGGGTACGCCAGCCCCAGCATTTT.

This clone was found a few times. The rearrangement links TRBV6-5 to TRBJ1-5; unclear D gene. Germline CDR1 and CDR2: MNHEY and SVGAGI. Trimming removed 6 bases from V and 6 bases from J, with 12 bases in between. The CDR3 contains 13 residues. The CDR3 spells CASRMAVTQPQHF. DNA of the CDR3: TGTGCCAGCAGAATGGCAGTAACTCAGCCCCAGCATTTT.

The chain carries TRBV24-1 and TRBJ2-2; 8 bases are a match to TRBD2. Trimming took 1 base from V and 0 from J; bases not matched to a gene: 0. Germline loops: CDR1 KGHDR, CDR2 SFDVKD. CDR3 size: 16 residues. CDR3 DNA: TGTGCCACCAGTGATTTCGGGGGGGCGAACACCGGGGAGCTGTTTTTT. Its protein is CATSDFGGANTGELFF.

The gene calls are TRBV18 and TRBJ1-1; D is ambiguous. The CDR3 spans 13 residues. Trimming shortened V by 6 bases and J by 1 base, and 9 bases separated the two germline ends. Germline-derived CDR1 and CDR2 are KGHSH and LQKENI. CDR3 sequence (DNA): TGTGCCAGCTCCCGGCACAGGAACACTGAAGCTTTCTTT. Residues: CASSRHRNTEAFF.

The genes are TRBV12-3 or TRBV12-4 and TRBJ1-6; D is unresolved. The CDR3 is 13 amino acids. V was clipped by 1 base and J by 7 bases, with 5 bases between them. The CDR3 bases are TGTGCCAGCAGTTTAGGCAGGAATTCACCCCTCCACTTT. Translation gives CASSLGRNSPLHF.

J is TRBJ2-7 and V is TRBV7-2; D is undetermined. V lost 2 bases and J 0 bases, leaving 8 bases between the germline ends. Germline V gene data show CDR1 as SGHTA and CDR2 as FQGNSA. The CDR3 has 14 amino acids. The CDR3 DNA reads as TGTGCCAGCAGCTTAAGCTTGAGCTCCTACGAGCAGTACTTC. Protein: CASSLSLSSYEQYF.

The chain is built from TRBV19 and TRBJ1-4; D possibly corresponds to TRBD1 (5 bases). Germline V lookup: CDR1 LNHDA, CDR2 SQIVND (reference sequence). The CDR3 has 16 residues. The V end was cut by 9 bases, the J end by 8 bases, with 25 bases between. The CDR3 reads CASRSPAQDSREKLFF. The CDR3 DNA follows: TGTGCCAGCCGATCACCAGCACAGGATAGTCGCGAAAAACTGTTTTTT.

This chain connects TRBV29-1 to TRBJ1-3; D is unclear. This CDR3 is built from 11 residues. The germline V gene has CDR1 SQVTM and CDR2 ANQGSEA. V lost 6 bases, J lost 2 bases, and 5 bases lay in between. In DNA form, the CDR3 reads TGCAGCGTCGTAACTGGAAACACCATATATTTT. Translation gives CSVVTGNTIYF.

This chain links TRBV30 with TRBJ2-1; 12 bases align to TRBD1. The CDR3 extends over 14 amino acids. CDR1 and CDR2 from the germline V gene are GTSNPN and SVGIG (reference sequence). Unmatched junction bases numbered 4, after V lost 5 bases and J lost 5 bases. CDR3 amino acids: CAWGRDRGHNEQFF. The DNA of the CDR3 is TGTGCCTGGGGCCGGGACAGGGGGCACAATGAGCAGTTCTTC.

The chain links TRBV11-2 to TRBJ1-2, with D unresolved. The CDR3 totals 15 residues. The V gene lost 0 bases and the J gene lost 6 bases, with 14 bases spanning the gap. Germline lookup yields CDR1 SGHAT and CDR2 FQNNGV. CDR3 nucleotides: TGTGCCAGCAGCTTAGAGAACAACAGCGGGAATGGCTACACCTTC. Residues: CASSLENNSGNGYTF.

The chain combines TRBV19 with TRBJ1-2, with 9 nucleotides matching TRBD1. Germline loops: CDR1 LNHDA, CDR2 SQIVND (reference sequence). Trimming removed 3 bases from V and 6 bases from J; junction bases left unmatched: 8. This CDR3 contains 15 residues. DNA for the CDR3: TGTGCCAGTAGTATCGTTGGACAGGGGAGGGATGGCTACACCTTC. Protein: CASSIVGQGRDGYTF.